The sequence of this T cell receptor (beta chain) was determined in a study of T-cell memory formation after mild COVID-19. Whole-study findings and limits: Whereas later expanders leaned CD4+, clones contracting day 15 to 85 showed a balanced CD4/CD8 makeup.

There are a few counts of this clonotype. Its target is not known. This CDR3 is 16 amino acids long. With 2 bases removed from V and 6 bases from J, the gap between germline ends came to 23 bases. Per germline, CDR1 DFQATT and CDR2 SNEGSKA (reference sequence). Each CDR3 protein is one row after TCRdb ran MiXCR on the 5' RACE reads. The data contain 450,000 to 650,000 distinct CDR3 sequences, approximately 20% of them singletons. This chain joins TRBV20-1 and TRBJ2-7; D is tentatively TRBD1 or TRBD2 (5 bases each). The clonotype comes from an adult woman who had mild COVID-19 (a few samples of this study predate the infection). Cell type and time point are not known. The sample comprised PBMCs or a T cell subset sorted from them (not recorded which). The CDR3 DNA is TGCAGTGCTAGAACAGGCCTGGGCGGAGGCCTCTCCGAGCAGTACTTC. Protein product: CSARTGLGGGLSEQYF.